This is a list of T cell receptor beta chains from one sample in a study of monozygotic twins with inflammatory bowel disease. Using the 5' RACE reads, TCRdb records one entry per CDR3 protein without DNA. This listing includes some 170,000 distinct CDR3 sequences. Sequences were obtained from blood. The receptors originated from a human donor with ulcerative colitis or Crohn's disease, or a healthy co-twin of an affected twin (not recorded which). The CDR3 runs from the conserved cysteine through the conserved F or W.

CASGLTRTGVWNQETQYF | TRBJ2-5 | TRBV12-5
CASSPQGTYGYTF | TRBJ1-2 | TRBV7-9
CASRDWPTDTQYF | TRBJ2-3 | TRBV6-1
CASSPGTVGGGYTF | TRBJ1-2 | TRBV18
CASSPGLAGDTGELFF | TRBJ2-2 | TRBV18
CASSFGSETGVYGYTF | TRBJ1-2 | TRBV5-1
CASSLGVRATDTQYF | TRBJ2-3 | TRBV5-1
CASSGRTSGPDYEQYF | TRBJ2-7 | TRBV7-8
CSAPPLGQASSGANVLTF | TRBJ2-6 | TRBV20-1
CASSLSGRGLVNEQFF | TRBJ2-1 | TRBV27
CASSGQGETQYF | TRBJ2-5 | TRBV27
CASSLGLAGAYNEQFF | TRBJ2-1 | TRBV5-1
CASSSEPGQGKYGYTF | TRBJ1-2 | TRBV5-1
CASSPPGQYTEAFF | TRBJ1-1 | TRBV11-2
CASGLGQGKNSPLHF | TRBJ1-6 | TRBV5-4
CASSIDARAAGYTF | TRBJ1-2 | TRBV5-4
CASKVDRSSAEAFF | TRBJ1-1 | TRBV5-1
CAWNGGSNSPLHF | TRBJ1-6 | TRBV30
CASSGIPGTSGMGEQFF | TRBJ2-1 | TRBV5-4
CASSFPRSDVITGELFF | TRBJ2-2 | TRBV28